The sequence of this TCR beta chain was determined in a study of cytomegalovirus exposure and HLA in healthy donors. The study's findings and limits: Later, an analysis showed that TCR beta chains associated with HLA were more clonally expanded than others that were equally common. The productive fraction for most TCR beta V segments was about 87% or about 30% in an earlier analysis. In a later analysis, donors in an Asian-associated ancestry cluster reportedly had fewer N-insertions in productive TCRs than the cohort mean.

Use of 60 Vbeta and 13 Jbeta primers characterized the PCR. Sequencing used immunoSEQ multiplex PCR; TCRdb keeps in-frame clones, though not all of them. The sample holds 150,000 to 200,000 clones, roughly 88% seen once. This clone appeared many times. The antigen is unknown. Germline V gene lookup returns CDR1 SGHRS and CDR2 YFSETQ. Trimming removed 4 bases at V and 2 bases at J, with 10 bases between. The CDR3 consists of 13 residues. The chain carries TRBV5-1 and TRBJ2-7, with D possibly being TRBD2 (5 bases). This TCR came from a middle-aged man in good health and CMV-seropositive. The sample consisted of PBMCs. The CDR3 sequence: CASSREPAYEQYF. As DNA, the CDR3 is TGCGCCAGCAGCAGGGAGCCGGCCTACGAGCAGTACTTC.